These T cell receptor beta chains were read from a single sample in a study of T cell repertoires in aging, cancer and after chemotherapy. TCRdb processed the multiplex PCR reads anew with MiXCR; each CDR3 protein has one entry. The table lists some 8,000 distinct CDR3 sequences, around 30% of them singletons. The sequencing sample was made of blood. The receptor set was obtained from a human donor in good health. The CDR3 runs from the conserved cysteine through the conserved F or W. Fields, in order: J gene, clone size, V gene, D gene, CDR3 protein, CDR3 DNA. A D gene is named only where the DNA matches it firmly. For some rows the clone size is stated as once, few or many, or as a class when expanded; others skip it.

J: TRBJ2-1
size: few
V: TRBV5-6
D: TRBD2
CDR3: CASSTNTGTTPNEQFF
DNA: TGTGCCAGCAGCACAAACACCGGGACTACCCCTAATGAGCAGTTCTTC

J: TRBJ1-6
size: few
V: TRBV6-5
D: NA
CDR3: CASSYSINGDSPLHF
DNA: TGTGCCAGCAGTTACTCGATTAATGGGGATTCACCCCTCCACTTT

J: TRBJ2-3
size: few
V: TRBV19
D: TRBD1
CDR3: CASSTRQGFGTDTQYF
DNA: TGTGCCAGTAGTACCCGACAGGGTTTTGGCACAGATACGCAGTATTTT

J: TRBJ2-1
size: NA
V: TRBV20-1
D: TRBD1
CDR3: CSARGGGTGWVNEQFF
DNA: TGCAGTGCTAGAGGAGGCGGGACAGGGTGGGTCAATGAGCAGTTCTTC

J: TRBJ2-1
size: few
V: TRBV12-3/TRBV12-4
D: NA
CDR3: CASSLGSYNEQFF
DNA: TGTGCCAGCAGTTTAGGCAGTTACAATGAGCAGTTCTTC

J: TRBJ2-1
size: NA
V: TRBV10-3
D: TRBD2
CDR3: CAISGYGTTSSYNEQFF
DNA: TGTGCCATCAGTGGATATGGGACTACGAGCTCCTACAATGAGCAGTTCTTC

J: TRBJ1-5
size: few
V: TRBV6-1
D: TRBD1
CDR3: CASSEWAGGNQPQHF
DNA: TGTGCCAGCAGTGAATGGGCAGGGGGGAATCAGCCCCAGCATTTT

J: TRBJ1-4
size: NA
V: TRBV30
D: NA
CDR3: CAWSAQVGGSEKLFF
DNA: TGTGCCTGGAGTGCCCAGGTTGGGGGCTCTGAAAAACTGTTTTTT

J: TRBJ2-1
size: medium-sized
V: TRBV4-2
D: NA
CDR3: CASSQGEASYNEQFF
DNA: TGTGCCAGCAGCCAAGGTGAGGCTTCCTACAATGAGCAGTTCTTC

J: TRBJ1-5
size: few
V: TRBV6-2/TRBV6-3
D: NA
CDR3: CASRKGTSYSNQPQHF
DNA: TGTGCCAGCAGAAAAGGGACATCTTATAGCAATCAGCCCCAGCATTTT

J: TRBJ1-5
size: NA
V: TRBV5-6
D: NA
CDR3: CASSLGAYQPQHF
DNA: TGTGCCAGCAGCTTGGGAGCATATCAGCCCCAGCATTTT

J: TRBJ2-2
size: NA
V: TRBV5-7
D: NA
CDR3: CASSPGTTNTGELFF
DNA: TGTGCCAGCAGCCCCGGGACAACGAACACCGGGGAGCTGTTTTTT

J: TRBJ1-3
size: medium-sized
V: TRBV29-1
D: NA
CDR3: CSVVGASSGNTIYF
DNA: TGCAGCGTTGTAGGAGCGAGCTCTGGAAACACCATATATTTT

J: TRBJ1-5
size: NA
V: TRBV19
D: NA
CDR3: CASSILPLGNQPQHF
DNA: TGTGCCAGTAGTATCTTACCCCTAGGGAATCAGCCCCAGCATTTT